Here is one T cell receptor beta chain with its context. The antigen remains undetermined. These data belong to a study of cytotoxic CD8 clonotypes in ibrutinib-treated CLL. Study-level background: The sample average was 255,043 productive templates and tens of thousands of productive rearrangements. Regarding the study as a whole: Circulating CD8+ T-cell counts were tracked by baseline clonality, which exceeded that of age-matched healthy donors. Sustained-remission patients were sampled at different times than progressing patients were. The public clonotypes identified were infrequent and showed contraction or stability on treatment.

Profiled with immunoSEQ multiplex PCR; TCRdb holds only in-frame clones, not every one. The sample records about 17,000 clones, approximately 82% being singletons. V lost 1 base to trimming and J lost 6 bases; unmatched junction nucleotides: 11. CDR1 and CDR2 (germline): LNHNV, YYDKDF (reference sequence). This CDR3 is built from 18 residues. Source: PBMCs, taken before ibrutinib treatment. The rearrangement links TRBV15 to TRBJ2-2; 10 bases agree with TRBD2. The TCR originated in a human donor with chronic lymphocytic leukemia. The CDR3 DNA sequence: TGTGCCACCAGCAGAGGGGGAAGCGGGAGGGCCAGGGCCGGGGAGCTGTTTTTT. Translated: CATSRGGSGRARAGELFF.